The following is a T cell receptor beta chain sequence with its context. Per the original data handling: For nucleated cells, counts were estimated from reference gene primer amplification. Some clones are missing from TCRdb's copy, which holds only in-frame ones; the method was immunoSEQ multiplex PCR. The V and J calls and clone size come from that table; D and trimming were worked out from the DNA. In the table there are fewer than 400,000 clones, under 90% of which are singletons. The data belong to a study of blood T cell repertoires in COVID-19. Across the whole study: The United States, Italy and Spain supplied acute and convalescent COVID-19 samples.

The CDR3 is 13 amino acids. Germline V gene data show CDR1 as GTSNPN and CDR2 as SVGIG (reference sequence). V was clipped by 0 bases and J by 7 bases, with 12 bases between them. Followed longitudinally, the Seattle patients had been enrolled during active infection. The sequence was collected from a woman aged 25 to 39 with COVID-19, enrolled during active disease. The sequenced sample was peripheral blood. The V and J genes are TRBV30 and TRBJ1-2, with no clear D. The CDR3 region is CAWSVTGDVGYTF. Here the CDR3 DNA reads TGTGCCTGGAGTGTAACCGGGGATGTTGGCTACACCTTC.